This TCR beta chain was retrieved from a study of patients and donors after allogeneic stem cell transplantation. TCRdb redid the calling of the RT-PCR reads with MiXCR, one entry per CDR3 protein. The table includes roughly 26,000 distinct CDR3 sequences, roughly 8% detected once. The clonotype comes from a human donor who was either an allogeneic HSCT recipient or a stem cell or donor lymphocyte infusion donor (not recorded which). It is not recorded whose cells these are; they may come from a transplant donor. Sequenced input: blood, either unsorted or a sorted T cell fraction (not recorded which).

CDR3 DNA sequence: TGTGCCATCAGTGAGTCCTACCGCTTCTCTGGAAACACCATATATTTT. Residues: CAISESYRFSGNTIYF. V gene TRBV10-3 combines with J gene TRBJ1-3; D is unresolved. The CDR3 has 16 amino acids. The germline CDR1 and CDR2 sequences are ENHRY and SYGVKD. Trimming removed 0 bases at V and 0 bases at J, with 9 bases between.